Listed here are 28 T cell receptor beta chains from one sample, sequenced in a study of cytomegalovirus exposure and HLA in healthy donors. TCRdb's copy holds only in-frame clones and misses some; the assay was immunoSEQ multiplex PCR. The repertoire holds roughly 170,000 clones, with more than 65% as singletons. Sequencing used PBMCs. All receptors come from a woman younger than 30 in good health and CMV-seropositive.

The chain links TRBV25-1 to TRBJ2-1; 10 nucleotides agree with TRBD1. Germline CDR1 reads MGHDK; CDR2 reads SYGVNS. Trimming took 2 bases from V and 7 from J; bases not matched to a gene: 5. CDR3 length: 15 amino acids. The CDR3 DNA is TGTGCCAGCAGTGAACCGGGACAGGGGAAAAATGAGCAGTTCTTC. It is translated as CASSEPGQGKNEQFF.

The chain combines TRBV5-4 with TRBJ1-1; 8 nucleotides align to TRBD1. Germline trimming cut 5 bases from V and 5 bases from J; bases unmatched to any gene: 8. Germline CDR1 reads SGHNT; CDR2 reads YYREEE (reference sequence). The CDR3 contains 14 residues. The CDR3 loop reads CASRKTGGRTEAFF. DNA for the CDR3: TGTGCCAGCAGGAAAACAGGGGGAAGAACTGAAGCTTTCTTT.

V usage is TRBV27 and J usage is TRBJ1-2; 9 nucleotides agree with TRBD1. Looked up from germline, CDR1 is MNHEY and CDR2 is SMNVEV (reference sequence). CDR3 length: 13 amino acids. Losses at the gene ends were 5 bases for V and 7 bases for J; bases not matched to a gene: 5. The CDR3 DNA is TGTGCCAGCAGTGCCGGGACAGGGTCTGGCTACACCTTC. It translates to CASSAGTGSGYTF.

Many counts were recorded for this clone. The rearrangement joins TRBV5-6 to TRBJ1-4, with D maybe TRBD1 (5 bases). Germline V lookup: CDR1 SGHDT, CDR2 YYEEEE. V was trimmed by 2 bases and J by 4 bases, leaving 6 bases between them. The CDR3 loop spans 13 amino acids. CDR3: CASSLRGNEKLFF. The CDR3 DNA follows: TGTGCCAGCAGCTTAAGGGGTAATGAAAAACTGTTTTTT.

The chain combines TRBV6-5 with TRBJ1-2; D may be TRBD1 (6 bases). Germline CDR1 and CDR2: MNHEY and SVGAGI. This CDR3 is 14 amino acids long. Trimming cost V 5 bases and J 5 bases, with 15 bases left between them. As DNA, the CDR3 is TGTGCCAGCAGTCTCACGGACAGAACTTATGGCTACACCTTC. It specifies CASSLTDRTYGYTF.

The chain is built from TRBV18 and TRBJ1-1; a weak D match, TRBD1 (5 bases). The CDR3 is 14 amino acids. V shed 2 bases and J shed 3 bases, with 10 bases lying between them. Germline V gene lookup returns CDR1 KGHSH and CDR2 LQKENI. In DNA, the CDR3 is TGTGCCAGCTCACCAAACGCGGGGGACACTGAAGCTTTCTTT. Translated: CASSPNAGDTEAFF.

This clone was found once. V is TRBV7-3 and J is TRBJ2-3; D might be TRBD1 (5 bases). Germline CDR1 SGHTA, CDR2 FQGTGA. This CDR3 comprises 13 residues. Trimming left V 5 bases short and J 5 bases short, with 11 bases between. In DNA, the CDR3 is TGTGCCAGCAGCCCACTTACAGGAGATACGCAGTATTTT. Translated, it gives CASSPLTGDTQYF.

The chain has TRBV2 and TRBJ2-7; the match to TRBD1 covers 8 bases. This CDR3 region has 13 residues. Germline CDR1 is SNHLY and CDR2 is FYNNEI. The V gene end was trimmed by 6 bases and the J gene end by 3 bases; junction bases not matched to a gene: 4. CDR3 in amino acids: CASRTGGNYEQYF. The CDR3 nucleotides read TGTGCCAGCAGAACAGGGGGAAACTACGAGCAGTACTTC.

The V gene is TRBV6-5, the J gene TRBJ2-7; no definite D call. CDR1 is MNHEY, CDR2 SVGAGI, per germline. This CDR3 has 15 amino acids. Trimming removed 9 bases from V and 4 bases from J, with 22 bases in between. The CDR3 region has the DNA TGTGCCAGTAGTAGTATGGGCGCCGAATCTTACGAGCAGTACTTC. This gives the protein CASSSMGAESYEQYF.

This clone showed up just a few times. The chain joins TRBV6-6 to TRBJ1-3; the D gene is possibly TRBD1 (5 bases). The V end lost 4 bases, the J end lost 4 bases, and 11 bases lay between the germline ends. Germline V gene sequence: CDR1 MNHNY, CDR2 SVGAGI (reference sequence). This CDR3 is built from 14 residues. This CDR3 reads CASSLGQQGNTIYF. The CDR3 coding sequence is TGTGCCAGCAGTTTGGGGCAGCAGGGAAACACCATATATTTT.

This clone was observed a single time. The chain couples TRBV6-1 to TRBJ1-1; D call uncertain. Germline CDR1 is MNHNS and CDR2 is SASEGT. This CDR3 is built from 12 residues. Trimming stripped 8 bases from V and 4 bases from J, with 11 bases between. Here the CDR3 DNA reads TGTGCCAGCCTTACAGAATTCACTGAAGCTTTCTTT. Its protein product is CASLTEFTEAFF.

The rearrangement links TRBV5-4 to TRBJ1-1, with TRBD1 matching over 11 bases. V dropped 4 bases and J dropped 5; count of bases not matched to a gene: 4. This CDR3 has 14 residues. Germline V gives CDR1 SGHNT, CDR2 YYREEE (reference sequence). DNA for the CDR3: TGTGCCAGCAGCCAGGGACAGGGGGAGACTGAAGCTTTCTTT. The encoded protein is CASSQGQGETEAFF. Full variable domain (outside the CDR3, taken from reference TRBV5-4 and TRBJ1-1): ETGVTQSPTHLIKTRGQQVTLRCSSQSGHNTVSWYQQALGQGPQFIFQYYREEENGRGNFPPRFSGLQFPNYSSELNVNALELDDSALYLCASSQGQGETEAFFGQGTRLTVV.

The CDR3, as DNA: TGTGCCTGGAGTGTAATCGGGGGTGGCTACACCTTC. This codes for CAWSVIGGGYTF. The chain couples TRBV30 to TRBJ1-2; tentatively, D is TRBD1 (5 bases). The CDR3 has 12 residues. Trimming took 0 bases from V and 7 from J, leaving 9 bases between them. Germline V gene lookup returns CDR1 GTSNPN and CDR2 SVGIG (reference sequence).

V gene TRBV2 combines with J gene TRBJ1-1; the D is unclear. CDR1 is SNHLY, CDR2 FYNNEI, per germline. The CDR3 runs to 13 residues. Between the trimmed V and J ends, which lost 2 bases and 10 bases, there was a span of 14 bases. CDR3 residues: CASSEIRGFRAFF. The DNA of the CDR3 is TGTGCCAGCAGTGAAATTCGGGGATTCAGAGCTTTCTTT.

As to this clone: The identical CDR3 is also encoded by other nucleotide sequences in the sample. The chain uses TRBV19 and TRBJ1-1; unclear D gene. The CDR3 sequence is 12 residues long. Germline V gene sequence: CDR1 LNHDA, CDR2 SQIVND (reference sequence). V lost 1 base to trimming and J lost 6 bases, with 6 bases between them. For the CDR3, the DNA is TGTGCCAGTAGTATAGGAGTGGCTGAAGCTTTCTTT. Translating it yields CASSIGVAEAFF. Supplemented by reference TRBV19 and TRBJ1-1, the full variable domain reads DGGITQSPKYLFRKEGQNVTLSCEQNLNHDAMYWYRQDPGQGLRLIYYSQIVNDFQKGDIAEGYSVSREKKESFPLTVTSAQKNPTAFYLCASSIGVAEAFFGQGTRLTVV.

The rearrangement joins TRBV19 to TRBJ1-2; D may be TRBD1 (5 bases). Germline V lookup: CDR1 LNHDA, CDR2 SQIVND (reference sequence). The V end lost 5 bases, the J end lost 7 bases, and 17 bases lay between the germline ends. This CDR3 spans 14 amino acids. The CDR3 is CASSASGLNGGYTF. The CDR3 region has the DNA TGTGCCAGTAGTGCCTCAGGGCTAAACGGTGGCTACACCTTC.

The CDR3 sequence: CAIRDGQGAITPLHF. In DNA, the CDR3 is TGTGCCATCAGAGATGGACAGGGGGCGATTACGCCCCTCCACTTT. The chain couples TRBV10-3 to TRBJ1-6; 11 positions agree with TRBD1. The V segment lost 6 bases and the J segment 13 bases; nucleotides outside the gene matches: 11. The length of the CDR3 is 15 residues. The germline CDR1 and CDR2 sequences are ENHRY and SYGVKD.

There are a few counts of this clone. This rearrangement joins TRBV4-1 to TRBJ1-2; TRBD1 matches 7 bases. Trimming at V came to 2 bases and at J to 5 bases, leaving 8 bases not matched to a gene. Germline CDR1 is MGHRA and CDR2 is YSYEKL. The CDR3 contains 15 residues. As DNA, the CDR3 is TGCGCCAGCAGCCAACCCACAGGGGTTCGGTATGGCTACACCTTC. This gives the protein CASSQPTGVRYGYTF.

The CDR3 region has the DNA TGTGCCAGCAGCATCCGGGACAGGCAGATGCCCGGGGAGCTGTTTTTT. Its protein product is CASSIRDRQMPGELFF. The chain recombines TRBV9 with TRBJ2-2; 8 bases fit TRBD1. The J segment lost 6 bases and the V segment lost 4 bases, leaving 11 bases of the junction unmatched. This CDR3 comprises 16 residues. Looked up from germline, CDR1 is SGDLS and CDR2 is YYNGEE.

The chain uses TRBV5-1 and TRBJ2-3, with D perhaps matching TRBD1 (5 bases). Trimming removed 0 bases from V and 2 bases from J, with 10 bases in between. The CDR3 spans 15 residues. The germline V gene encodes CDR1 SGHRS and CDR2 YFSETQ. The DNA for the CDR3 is TGCGCCAGCAGCTTGGATCCAGGGTTCACAGATACGCAGTATTTT. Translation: CASSLDPGFTDTQYF.

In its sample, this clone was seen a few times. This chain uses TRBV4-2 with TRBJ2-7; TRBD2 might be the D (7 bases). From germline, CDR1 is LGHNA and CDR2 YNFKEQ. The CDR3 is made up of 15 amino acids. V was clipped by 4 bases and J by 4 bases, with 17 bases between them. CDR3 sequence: CASSPVPGGQYEQYF. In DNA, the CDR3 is TGTGCCAGCAGCCCCGTCCCCGGGGGGCAGTACGAGCAGTACTTC.

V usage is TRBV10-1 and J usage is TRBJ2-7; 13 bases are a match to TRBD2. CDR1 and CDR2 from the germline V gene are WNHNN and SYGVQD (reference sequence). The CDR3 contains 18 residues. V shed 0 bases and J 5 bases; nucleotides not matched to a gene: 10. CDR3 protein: CASSESRTSGGRTDEQYF. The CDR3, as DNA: TGCGCCAGCAGTGAGTCTAGGACTAGCGGGGGAAGGACGGACGAGCAGTACTTC.

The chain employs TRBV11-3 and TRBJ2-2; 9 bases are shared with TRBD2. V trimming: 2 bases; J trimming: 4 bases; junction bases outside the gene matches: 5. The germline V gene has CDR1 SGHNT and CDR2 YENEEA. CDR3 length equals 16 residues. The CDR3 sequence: CASSLSSGGGTGELFF. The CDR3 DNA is TGTGCCAGCAGCTTAAGTAGCGGGGGAGGCACCGGGGAGCTGTTTTTT.

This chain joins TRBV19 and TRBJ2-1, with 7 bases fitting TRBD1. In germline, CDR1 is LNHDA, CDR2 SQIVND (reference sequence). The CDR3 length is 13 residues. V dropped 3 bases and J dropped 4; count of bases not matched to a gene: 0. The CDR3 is CASSMTGYNEQFF. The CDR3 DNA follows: TGTGCCAGTAGTATGACAGGGTACAATGAGCAGTTCTTC.

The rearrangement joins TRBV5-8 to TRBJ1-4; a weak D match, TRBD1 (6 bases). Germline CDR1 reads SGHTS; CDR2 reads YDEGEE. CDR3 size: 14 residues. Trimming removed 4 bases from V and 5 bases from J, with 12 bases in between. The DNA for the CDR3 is TGTGCCAGCAGCGAGGGGACACCGAATGAAAAACTGTTTTTT. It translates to CASSEGTPNEKLFF. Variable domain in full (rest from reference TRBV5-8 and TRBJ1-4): EAGVTQSPTHLIKTRGQQATLRCSPISGHTSVYWYQQALGLGLQFLLWYDEGEERNRGNFPPRFSGRQFPNYSSELNVNALELEDSALYLCASSEGTPNEKLFFGSGTQLSVL.

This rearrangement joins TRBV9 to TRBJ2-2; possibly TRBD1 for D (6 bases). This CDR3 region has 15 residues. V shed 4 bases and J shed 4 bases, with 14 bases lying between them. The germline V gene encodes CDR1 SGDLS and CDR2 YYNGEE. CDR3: CASSLDRSSTGELFF. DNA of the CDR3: TGTGCCAGCAGCTTGGACAGATCATCCACCGGGGAGCTGTTTTTT.

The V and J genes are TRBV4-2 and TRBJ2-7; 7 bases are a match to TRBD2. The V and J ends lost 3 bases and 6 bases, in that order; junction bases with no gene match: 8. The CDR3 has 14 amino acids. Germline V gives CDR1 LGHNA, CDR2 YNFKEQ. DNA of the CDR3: TGTGCCAGCAGCCACGATGGGACTACCCTCGAGCAGTACTTC. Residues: CASSHDGTTLEQYF.

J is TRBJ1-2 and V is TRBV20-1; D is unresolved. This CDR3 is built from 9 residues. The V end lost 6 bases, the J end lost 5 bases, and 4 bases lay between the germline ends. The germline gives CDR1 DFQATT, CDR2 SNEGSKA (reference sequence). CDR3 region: CSAQYGYTF. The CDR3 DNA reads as TGCAGTGCCCAATATGGCTACACCTTC.